These 2 T cell receptor beta chains originate from one sample sequenced in a study of blood T cell repertoires in COVID-19. Repertoires were generated with immunoSEQ multiplex PCR, while TCRdb's copy carries only in-frame clones and drops some. The repertoire holds 100,000 or so clones, with less than 90% as singletons. Sample: peripheral blood. These TCRs come from a man between 65 and 85 years old with active or convalescent COVID-19.

This chain uses TRBV28 with TRBJ2-7; a weak D match, TRBD2 (5 bases). Germline CDR1 MDHEN, CDR2 SYDVKM. CDR3 length equals 14 residues. The V end was cut by 3 bases, the J end by 4 bases, with 13 bases between. CDR3 in amino acids: CASSLRARFYEQYF. In nucleotides, the CDR3 is TGTGCCAGCAGTTTGAGGGCCCGCTTTTACGAGCAGTACTTC.

The rearrangement uses TRBV6-2 or TRBV6-3 and TRBJ2-7, with D unclear. Germline V CDR1 and CDR2: MNHEY, SVGEGT. Trimming stripped 1 base from V and 2 bases from J, with 9 bases between. The CDR3 is 14 residues long. CDR3 nucleotides: TGTGCCAGCAGTTACTACCCAGGCCCCTACGAGCAGTACTTC. Translating it yields CASSYYPGPYEQYF.